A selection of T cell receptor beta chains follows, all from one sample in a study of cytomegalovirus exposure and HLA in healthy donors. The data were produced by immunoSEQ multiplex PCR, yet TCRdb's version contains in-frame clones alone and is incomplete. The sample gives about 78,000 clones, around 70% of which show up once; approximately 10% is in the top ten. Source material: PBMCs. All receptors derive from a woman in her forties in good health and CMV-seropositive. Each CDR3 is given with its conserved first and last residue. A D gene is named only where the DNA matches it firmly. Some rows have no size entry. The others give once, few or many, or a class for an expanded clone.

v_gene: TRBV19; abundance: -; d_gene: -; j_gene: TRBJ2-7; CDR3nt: TGTGCCAGTAGTATCTCGACAGGAAACTCCTACGAGCAGTACTTC; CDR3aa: CASSISTGNSYEQYF
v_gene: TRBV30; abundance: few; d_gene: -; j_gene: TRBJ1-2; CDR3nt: TGTGCCTGGGAGGACAATTTGGACTATGGCTACACCTTC; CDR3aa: CAWEDNLDYGYTF
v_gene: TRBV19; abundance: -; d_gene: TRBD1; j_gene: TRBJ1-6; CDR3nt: TGTGCCAGCAGGACAGGAAATTCACCCCTCCACTTT; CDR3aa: CASRTGNSPLHF
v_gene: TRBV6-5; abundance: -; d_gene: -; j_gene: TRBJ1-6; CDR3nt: TGTGCCAGCAGCGTGCATGGAGGACCCCTCCACTTT; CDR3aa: CASSVHGGPLHF
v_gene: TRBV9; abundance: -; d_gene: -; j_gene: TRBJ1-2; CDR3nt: TGTGCCAGCAGCTCGACCTGGGGCGGGGGTGGCTACACCTTC; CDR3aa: CASSSTWGGGGYTF
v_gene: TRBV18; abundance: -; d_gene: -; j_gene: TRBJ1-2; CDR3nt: TGTGCCAGCGCCCCAGGGGTCGGCTACACCTTC; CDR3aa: CASAPGVGYTF
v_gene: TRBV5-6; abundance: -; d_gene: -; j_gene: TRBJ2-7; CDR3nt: TGTGCCAGCAGCTTGGAGGGGGTGCCGCCCTACGAGCAGTACTTC; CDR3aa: CASSLEGVPPYEQYF
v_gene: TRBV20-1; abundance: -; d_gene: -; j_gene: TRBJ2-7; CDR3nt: TGCAGTGCTAGTGGAGGGAACGAGCAGTACTTC; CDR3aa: CSASGGNEQYF
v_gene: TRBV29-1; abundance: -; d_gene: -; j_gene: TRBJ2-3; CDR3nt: TGCAGCGTCCGTCAGGGTTCAGATACGCAGTATTTT; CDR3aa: CSVRQGSDTQYF
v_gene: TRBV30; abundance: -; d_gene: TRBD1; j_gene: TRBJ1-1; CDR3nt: TGTGCCTGTCGACCGGGACAGGGGATGAACACTGAAGCTTTCTTT; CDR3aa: CACRPGQGMNTEAFF
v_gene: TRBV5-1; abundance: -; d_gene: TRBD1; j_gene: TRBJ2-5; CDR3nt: TGCGCCAGCAGCTTGGGGGACAGAGAGACCCAGTACTTC; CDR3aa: CASSLGDRETQYF
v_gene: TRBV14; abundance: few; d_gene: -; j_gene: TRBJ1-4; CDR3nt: TGTGCCAGCAGCCTCCGGCGGGGTTCGGAAACTAATGAAAAACTGTTTTTT; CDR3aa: CASSLRRGSETNEKLFF
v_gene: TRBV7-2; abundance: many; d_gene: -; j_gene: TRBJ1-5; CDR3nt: TGTGCCAGCAGCATCGGACATAGGGGACAGCCCCAGCATTTT; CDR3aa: CASSIGHRGQPQHF
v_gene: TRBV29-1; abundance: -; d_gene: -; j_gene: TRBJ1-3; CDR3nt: TGCAGCGCCCGGGATGACGCTGGAAACACCATATATTTT; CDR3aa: CSARDDAGNTIYF
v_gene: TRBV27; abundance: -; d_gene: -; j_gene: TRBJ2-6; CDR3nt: TGTGCCAGCAGTTTCCTGACACCTTACTCTGGGGCCAACGTCCTGACTTTC; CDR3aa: CASSFLTPYSGANVLTF
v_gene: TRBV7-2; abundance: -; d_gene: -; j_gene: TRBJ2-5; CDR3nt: TGTGCCAGCAGCCCTCAAGGGGGGGAAGAGACCCAGTACTTC; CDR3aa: CASSPQGGEETQYF
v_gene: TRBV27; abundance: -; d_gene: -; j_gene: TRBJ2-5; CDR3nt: TGTGCCAGCTCGCCCGATGTGACAACAAAACAAGAGACCCAGTACTTC; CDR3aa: CASSPDVTTKQETQYF
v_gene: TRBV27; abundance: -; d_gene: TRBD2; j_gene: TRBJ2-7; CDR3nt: TGTGCCAGCAGTTTATCGCTGGCGGGAGTGTCCTACGAGCAGTACTTC; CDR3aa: CASSLSLAGVSYEQYF
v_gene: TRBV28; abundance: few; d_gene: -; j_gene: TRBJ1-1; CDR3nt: TGTGCCAGCAGTCCCTACGCGGCGGGGAACACTGAAGCTTTCTTT; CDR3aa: CASSPYAAGNTEAFF
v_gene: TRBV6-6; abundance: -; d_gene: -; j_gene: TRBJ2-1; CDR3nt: TGTGCCAGCAGTTACGTTCAAAACAATGAGCAGTTCTTC; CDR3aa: CASSYVQNNEQFF
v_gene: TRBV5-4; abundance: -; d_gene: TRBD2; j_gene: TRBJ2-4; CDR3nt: TGTGCCAGCACGGGAGGGCCAACCAAAAACATTCAGTACTTC; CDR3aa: CASTGGPTKNIQYF
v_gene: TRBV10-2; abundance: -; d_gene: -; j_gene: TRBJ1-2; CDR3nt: TGCGCCAGCAGTGAGCCAGGGGTCGGTAACTATGGCTACACCTTC; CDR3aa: CASSEPGVGNYGYTF
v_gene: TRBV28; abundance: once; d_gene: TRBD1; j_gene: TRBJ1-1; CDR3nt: TGTGCCGTCAAATCTGGACAGGGAAAGAACACTGAAGCTTTCTTT; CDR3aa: CAVKSGQGKNTEAFF
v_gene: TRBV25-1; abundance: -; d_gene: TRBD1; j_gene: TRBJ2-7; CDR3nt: TGTGCCAGCGGACGCCAAACAGGGGTCGTAGGAGTCTACGAGCAGTACTTC; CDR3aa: CASGRQTGVVGVYEQYF
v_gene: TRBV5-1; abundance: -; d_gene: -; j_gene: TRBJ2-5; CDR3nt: TGCGCCAGCAGCTCCGGACAGGGAGGGCAAGAGACCCAGTACTTC; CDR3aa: CASSSGQGGQETQYF
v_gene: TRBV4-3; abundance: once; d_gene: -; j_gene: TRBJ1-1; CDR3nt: TGCGCCAGCAGCCAAGACAGGGGTATGAACACTGAAGCTTTCTTT; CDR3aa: CASSQDRGMNTEAFF
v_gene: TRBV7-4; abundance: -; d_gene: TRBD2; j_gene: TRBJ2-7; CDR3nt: TGTGCCAGCAGCCCCCTGCGGTTACTAGCGGGAGTAGGGTACGAGCAGTACTTC; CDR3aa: CASSPLRLLAGVGYEQYF
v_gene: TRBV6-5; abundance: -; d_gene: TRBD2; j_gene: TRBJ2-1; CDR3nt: TGTGCCAGCAGTAAACCGACTAGCGGGAGGCATGAGCAGTTCTTC; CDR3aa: CASSKPTSGRHEQFF
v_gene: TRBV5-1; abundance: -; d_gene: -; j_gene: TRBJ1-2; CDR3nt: TGCGCCAGCAGCTTGGACTCTAACTATGGCTACACCTTC; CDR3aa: CASSLDSNYGYTF
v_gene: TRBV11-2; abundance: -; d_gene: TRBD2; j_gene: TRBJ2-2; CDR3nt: TGTGCCAGCAGCAGAAGACTAGCGGGAGGCACCGGGGAGCTGTTTTTT; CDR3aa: CASSRRLAGGTGELFF
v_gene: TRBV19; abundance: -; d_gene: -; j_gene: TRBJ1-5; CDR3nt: TGTGCCAGTAGCCGCCGGGGGCAGCCCCAGCATTTT; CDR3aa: CASSRRGQPQHF
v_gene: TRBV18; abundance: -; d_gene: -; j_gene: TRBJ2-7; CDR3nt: TGTGCCAGCTCACCGGGACAACCGAACTACGAGCAGTACTTC; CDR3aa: CASSPGQPNYEQYF
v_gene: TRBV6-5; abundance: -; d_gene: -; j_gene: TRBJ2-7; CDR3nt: TGTGCCAGCACTGCGGGGTTACTGAGGGAGCAGTACTTC; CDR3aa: CASTAGLLREQYF
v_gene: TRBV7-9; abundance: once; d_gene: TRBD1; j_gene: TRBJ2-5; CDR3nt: TGTGCCAGCAGCTTATGGGTCGGGACAGGGGTCGGAGAGACCCAGTACTTC; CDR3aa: CASSLWVGTGVGETQYF
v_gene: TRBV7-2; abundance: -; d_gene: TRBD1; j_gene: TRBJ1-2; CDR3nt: TGTGCCAGCAGTTTAGTATACCGGGACAGAATATCCAACTATGGCTACACCTTC; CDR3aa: CASSLVYRDRISNYGYTF
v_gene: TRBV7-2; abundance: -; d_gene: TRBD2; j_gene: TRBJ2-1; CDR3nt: TGTGCCAGCAGCCAGCGGGGGCCGAGCTACAATGAGCAGTTCTTC; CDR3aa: CASSQRGPSYNEQFF
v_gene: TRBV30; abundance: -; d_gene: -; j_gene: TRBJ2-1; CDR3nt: TGTGCCTCGGGGTTCTACAATGAGCAGTTCTTC; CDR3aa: CASGFYNEQFF
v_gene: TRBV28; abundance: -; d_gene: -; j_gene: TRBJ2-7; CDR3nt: TGTGCCAGCAGTTTATCCCTCCCAGACTTGTCCTACGAGCAGTACTTC; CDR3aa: CASSLSLPDLSYEQYF
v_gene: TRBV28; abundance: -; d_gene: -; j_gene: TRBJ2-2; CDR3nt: TGTGCCAGCAGTTTAACGGGAGACACCGGGGAGCTGTTTTTT; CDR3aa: CASSLTGDTGELFF
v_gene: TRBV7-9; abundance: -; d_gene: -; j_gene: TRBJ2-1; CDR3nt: TGTGCCAGCTTGGGCGGGGCCGCTAATGAGCAGTTCTTC; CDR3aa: CASLGGAANEQFF
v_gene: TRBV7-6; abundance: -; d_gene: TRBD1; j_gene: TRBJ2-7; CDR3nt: TGTGCCAGCAGCTCATGGGACAGCCACGAGCAGTACTTC; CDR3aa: CASSSWDSHEQYF
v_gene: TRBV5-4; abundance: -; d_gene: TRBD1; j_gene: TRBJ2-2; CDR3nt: TGTGCCAGCAGCTTGCCGGGACAGGGAAGAGGGACCGGGGAGCTGTTTTTT; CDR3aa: CASSLPGQGRGTGELFF
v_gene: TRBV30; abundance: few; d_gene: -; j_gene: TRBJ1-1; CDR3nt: TGTGCCTGGGCCGGGACTGAAAAAGCTTTCTTT; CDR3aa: CAWAGTEKAFF
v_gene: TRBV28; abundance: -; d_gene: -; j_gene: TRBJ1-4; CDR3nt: TGTGCCAGCAGTTTAACGGGGAGGGGGGAAAAACTGTTTTTT; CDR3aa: CASSLTGRGEKLFF